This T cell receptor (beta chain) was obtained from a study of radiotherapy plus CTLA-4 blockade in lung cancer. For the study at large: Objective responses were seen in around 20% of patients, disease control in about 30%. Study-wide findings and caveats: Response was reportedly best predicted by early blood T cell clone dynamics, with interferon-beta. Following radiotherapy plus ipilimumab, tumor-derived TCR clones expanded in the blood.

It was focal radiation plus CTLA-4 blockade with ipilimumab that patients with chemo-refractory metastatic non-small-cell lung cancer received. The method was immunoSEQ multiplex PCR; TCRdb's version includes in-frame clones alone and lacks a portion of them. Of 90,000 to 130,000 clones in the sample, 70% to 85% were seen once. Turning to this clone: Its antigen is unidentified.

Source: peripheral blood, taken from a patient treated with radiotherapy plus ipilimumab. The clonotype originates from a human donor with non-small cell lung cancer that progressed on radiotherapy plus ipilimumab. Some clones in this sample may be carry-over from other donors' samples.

CDR3 bases: TGTGCCAGCAGCTTGGCCGACCACACTGAAGCTTTCTTT. Encoded protein: CASSLADHTEAFF. The gene calls are TRBV5-5 and TRBJ1-1, with D unresolved. The V end lost 0 bases, the J end lost 3 bases, and 6 bases lay between the germline ends. The CDR3 contains 13 residues. The germline V gene has CDR1 SGHKS and CDR2 YYEKEE (reference sequence).